Shown below are 7 T cell receptor beta chains from a single sample sequenced in a study of Tregs in tolerant kidney transplant recipients. Clones were read by immunoSEQ multiplex PCR, and TCRdb kept only the in-frame ones, dropping some. This sample yields about 240,000 clones, of which about 86% are seen a single time; about 0.64% belongs to the top ten. What was sequenced was CD4+ T cells from blood. These receptors came from a human donor in good health.

The chain links TRBV19 to TRBJ1-3; possible D gene TRBD1, 6 bases. Trimming left V 4 bases short and J 4 bases short, with 11 bases between. CDR3 length: 14 residues. CDR1 is LNHDA and CDR2 is SQIVND in the germline V gene (reference sequence). The CDR3 nucleotides read TGTGCCAGTAGTACCTCCGGACAGGGAAACACCATATATTTT. This translates into CASSTSGQGNTIYF.

In regard to this clone: At the DNA level, this CDR3 is encoded by other sequences in the same sample as well. The chain recombines TRBV9 with TRBJ1-2; D may be TRBD1 (6 bases). V was shortened by 0 bases and J by 2 bases, with 8 bases between the two germline ends. Looked up from germline, CDR1 is SGDLS and CDR2 is YYNGEE. The CDR3 sequence is 14 residues long. CDR3 coding DNA: TGTGCCAGCAGCGTAGGCCAGGGGAACTATGGCTACACCTTC. This translates into CASSVGQGNYGYTF.

The chain has TRBV7-2 and TRBJ2-3; tentative D call: TRBD2 (5 bases). V was clipped by 1 base and J by 6 bases, with 11 bases between them. The CDR3 is made up of 14 amino acids. From germline, CDR1 is SGHTA and CDR2 FQGNSA. The CDR3 region is CASSLVVGVDTQYF. DNA for the CDR3: TGTGCCAGCAGCTTAGTAGTGGGAGTCGATACGCAGTATTTT.

This rearrangement joins TRBV7-9 to TRBJ2-2, with 12 bases identical to TRBD1. CDR1 is SEHNR, CDR2 FQNEAQ, per germline (reference sequence). The CDR3 runs to 16 residues. After removal of 1 base from V and 4 bases from J, the junction contained 1 base not matched to a gene. CDR3 amino acids: CASSLGDRGPTGELFF. The CDR3 DNA reads as TGTGCCAGCAGCTTAGGGGACAGGGGGCCCACCGGGGAGCTGTTTTTT.

This sequence joins TRBV7-9 and TRBJ1-4; TRBD1 is a possible D gene (5 bases). The CDR3 totals 16 residues. Trimming took off 4 bases at V and 5 bases at J, with 17 bases between the two ends. CDR1 and CDR2 from the germline V gene are SEHNR and FQNEAQ (reference sequence). The CDR3 region is CASSYGEGQGNEKLFF. In nucleotides, the CDR3 is TGTGCCAGCAGCTACGGGGAGGGTCAGGGCAATGAAAAACTGTTTTTT.

The rearrangement uses TRBV5-1 and TRBJ1-6; TRBD1 aligns across 7 bases. The CDR3 sequence is 14 residues long. The germline CDR1 and CDR2 sequences are SGHRS and YFSETQ. After removal of 5 bases from V and 7 bases from J, the junction contained 6 bases not matched to a gene. CDR3 sequence (DNA): TGCGCCAGCAGGCTCCGGGACAGAAATTCACCCCTCCACTTT. Translating it yields CASRLRDRNSPLHF.

V is TRBV15 and J is TRBJ1-4; 7 bases align to TRBD1. The germline V gene encodes CDR1 LNHNV and CDR2 YYDKDF (reference sequence). The CDR3 sequence is 16 residues long. V was clipped by 0 bases and J by 7 bases; unmatched bases: 8. CDR3 amino acids: CATSRDIATGSEKLFF. The CDR3 region has the DNA TGTGCCACCAGCAGAGATATTGCGACAGGGAGTGAAAAACTGTTTTTT. The full variable domain, its missing parts supplied by reference TRBV15 and TRBJ1-4, is DAMVIQNPRYQVTQFGKPVTLSCSQTLNHNVMYWYQQKSSQAPKLLFHYYDKDFNNEADTPDNFQSRRPNTSFCFLDIRSPGLGDTAMYLCATSRDIATGSEKLFFGSGTQLSVL.